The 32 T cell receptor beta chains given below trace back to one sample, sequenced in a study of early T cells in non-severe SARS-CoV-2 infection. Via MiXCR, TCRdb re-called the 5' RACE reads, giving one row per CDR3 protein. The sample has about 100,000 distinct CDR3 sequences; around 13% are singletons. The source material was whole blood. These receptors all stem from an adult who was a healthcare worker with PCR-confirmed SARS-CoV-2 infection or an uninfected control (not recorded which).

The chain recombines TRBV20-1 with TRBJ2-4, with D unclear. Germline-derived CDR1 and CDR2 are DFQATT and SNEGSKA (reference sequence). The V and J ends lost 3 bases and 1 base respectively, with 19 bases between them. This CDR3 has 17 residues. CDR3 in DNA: TGCAGTGCTAGTCTTGCGGTCGGAGCAACGGCCAAAAACATTCAGTACTTC. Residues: CSASLAVGATAKNIQYF.

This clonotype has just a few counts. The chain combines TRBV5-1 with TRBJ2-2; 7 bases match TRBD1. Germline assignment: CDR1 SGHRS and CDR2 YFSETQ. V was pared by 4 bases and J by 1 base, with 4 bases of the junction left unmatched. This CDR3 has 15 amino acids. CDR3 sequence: CASSQDRMNTGELFF. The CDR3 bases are TGCGCCAGCAGCCAGGACAGGATGAACACCGGGGAGCTGTTTTTT. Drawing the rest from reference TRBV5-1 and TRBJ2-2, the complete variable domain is KAGVTQTPRYLIKTRGQQVTLSCSPISGHRSVSWYQQTPGQGLQFLFEYFSETQRNKGNFPGRFSGRQFSNSRSEMNVSTLELGDSALYLCASSQDRMNTGELFFGEGSRLTVL.

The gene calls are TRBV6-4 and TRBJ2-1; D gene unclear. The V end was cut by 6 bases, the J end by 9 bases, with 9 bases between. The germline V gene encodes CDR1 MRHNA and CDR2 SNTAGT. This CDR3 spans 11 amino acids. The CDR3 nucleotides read TGTGCCAGCAGCGACGGTTTTGAGCAGTTCTTC. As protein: CASSDGFEQFF.

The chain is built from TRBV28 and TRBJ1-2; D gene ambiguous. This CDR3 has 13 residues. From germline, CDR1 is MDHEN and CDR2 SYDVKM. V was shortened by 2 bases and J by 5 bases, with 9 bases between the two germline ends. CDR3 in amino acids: CASSLPQVYGYTF. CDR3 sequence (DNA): TGTGCCAGCAGTTTACCCCAGGTGTATGGCTACACCTTC.

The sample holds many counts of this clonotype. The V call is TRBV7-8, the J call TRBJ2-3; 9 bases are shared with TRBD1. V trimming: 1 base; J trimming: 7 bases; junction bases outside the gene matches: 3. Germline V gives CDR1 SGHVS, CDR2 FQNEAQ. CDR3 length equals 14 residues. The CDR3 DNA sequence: TGTGCCAGCAGCTTAGGGGACAGGGTTAATACGCAGTATTTT. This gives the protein CASSLGDRVNTQYF.

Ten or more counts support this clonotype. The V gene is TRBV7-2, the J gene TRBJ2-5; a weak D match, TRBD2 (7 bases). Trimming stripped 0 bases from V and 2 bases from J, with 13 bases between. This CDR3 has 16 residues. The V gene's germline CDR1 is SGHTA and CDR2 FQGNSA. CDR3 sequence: CASSLARGRGQETQYF. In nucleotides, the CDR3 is TGTGCCAGCAGCTTAGCCCGGGGGAGGGGGCAAGAGACCCAGTACTTC.

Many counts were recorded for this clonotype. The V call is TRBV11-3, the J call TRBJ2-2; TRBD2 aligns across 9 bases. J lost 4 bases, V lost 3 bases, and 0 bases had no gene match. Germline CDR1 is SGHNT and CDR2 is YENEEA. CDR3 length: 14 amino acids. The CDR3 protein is CASSFSGGTGELFF. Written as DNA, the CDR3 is TGTGCCAGCAGCTTTAGCGGGGGCACCGGGGAGCTGTTTTTT.

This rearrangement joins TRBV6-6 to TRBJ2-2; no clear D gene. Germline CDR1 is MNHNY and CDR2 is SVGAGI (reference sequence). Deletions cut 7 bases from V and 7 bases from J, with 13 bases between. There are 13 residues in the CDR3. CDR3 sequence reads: CASMPPRRGELFF. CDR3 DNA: TGTGCCAGCATGCCCCCACGGCGCGGGGAGCTGTTTTTT.

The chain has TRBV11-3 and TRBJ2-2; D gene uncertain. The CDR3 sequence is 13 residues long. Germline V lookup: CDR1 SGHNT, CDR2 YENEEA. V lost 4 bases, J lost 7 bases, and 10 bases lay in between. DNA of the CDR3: TGTGCCAGCAGCTCCCGAGGTGGCGGGGAGCTGTTTTTT. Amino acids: CASSSRGGGELFF.

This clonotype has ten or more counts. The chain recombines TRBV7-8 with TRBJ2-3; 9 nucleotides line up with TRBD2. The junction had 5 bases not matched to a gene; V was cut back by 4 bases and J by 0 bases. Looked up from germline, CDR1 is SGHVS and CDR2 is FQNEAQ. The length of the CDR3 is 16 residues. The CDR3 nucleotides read TGTGCCAGCAGCTACCAGACTAGCGGAAGCACAGATACGCAGTATTTT. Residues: CASSYQTSGSTDTQYF.

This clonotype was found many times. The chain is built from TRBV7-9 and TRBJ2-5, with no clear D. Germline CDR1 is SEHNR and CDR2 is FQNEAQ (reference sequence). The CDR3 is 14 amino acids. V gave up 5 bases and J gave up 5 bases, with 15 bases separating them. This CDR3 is CASSVLSSQETQYF. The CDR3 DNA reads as TGTGCCAGCAGCGTCTTGAGTAGCCAGGAGACCCAGTACTTC.

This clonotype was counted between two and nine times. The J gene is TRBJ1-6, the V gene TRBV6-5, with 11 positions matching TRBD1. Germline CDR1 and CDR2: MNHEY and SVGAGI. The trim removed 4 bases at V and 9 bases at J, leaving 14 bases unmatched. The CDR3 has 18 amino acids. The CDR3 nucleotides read TGTGCCAGCAGTTTGGGGACAGGGGGAAAAATGGGATCTTCACCCCTCCACTTT. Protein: CASSLGTGGKMGSSPLHF.

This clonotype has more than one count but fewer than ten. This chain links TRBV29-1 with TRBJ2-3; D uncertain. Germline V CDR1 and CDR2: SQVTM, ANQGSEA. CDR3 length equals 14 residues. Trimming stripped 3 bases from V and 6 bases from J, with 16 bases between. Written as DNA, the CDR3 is TGCAGCGTTGATGTCAGGTGGGATTTGGATACGCAGTATTTT. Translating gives CSVDVRWDLDTQYF.

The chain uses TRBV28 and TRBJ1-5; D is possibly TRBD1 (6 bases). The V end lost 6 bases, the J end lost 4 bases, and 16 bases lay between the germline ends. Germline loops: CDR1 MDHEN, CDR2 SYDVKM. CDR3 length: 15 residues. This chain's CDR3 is CASSLRGRVNQPQHF. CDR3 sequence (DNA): TGTGCCAGCAGCCTTCGGGGGCGCGTAAATCAGCCCCAGCATTTT.

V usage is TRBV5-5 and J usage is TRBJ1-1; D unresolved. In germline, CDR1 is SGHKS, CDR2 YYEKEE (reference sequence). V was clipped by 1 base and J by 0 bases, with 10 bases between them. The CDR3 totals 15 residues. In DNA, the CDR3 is TGTGCCAGCAGCTTGAGGGTGATTCTGAACACTGAAGCTTTCTTT. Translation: CASSLRVILNTEAFF. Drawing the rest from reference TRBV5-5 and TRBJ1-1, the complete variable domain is DAGVTQSPTHLIKTRGQQVTLRCSPISGHKSVSWYQQVLGQGPQFIFQYYEKEERGRGNFPDRFSARQFPNYSSELNVNALLLGDSALYLCASSLRVILNTEAFFGQGTRLTVV.

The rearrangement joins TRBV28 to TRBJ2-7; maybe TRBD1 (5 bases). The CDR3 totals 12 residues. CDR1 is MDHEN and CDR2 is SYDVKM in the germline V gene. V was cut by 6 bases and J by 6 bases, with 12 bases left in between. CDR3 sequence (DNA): TGTGCCAGCAGCTACCAGGGTAGCGAGCAGTACTTC. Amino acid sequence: CASSYQGSEQYF.

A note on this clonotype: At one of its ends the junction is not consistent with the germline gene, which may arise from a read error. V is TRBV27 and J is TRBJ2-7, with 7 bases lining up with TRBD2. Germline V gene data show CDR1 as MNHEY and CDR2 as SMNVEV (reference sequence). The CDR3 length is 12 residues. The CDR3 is CASGDFMYEQYF. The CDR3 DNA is TGCGCCAGCGGGGACTTCATGTACGAGCAGTACTTC.

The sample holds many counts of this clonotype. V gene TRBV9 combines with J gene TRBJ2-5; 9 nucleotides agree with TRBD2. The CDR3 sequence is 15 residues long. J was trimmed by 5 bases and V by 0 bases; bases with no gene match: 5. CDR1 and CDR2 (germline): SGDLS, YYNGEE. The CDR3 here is CASSVGGRAGETQYF. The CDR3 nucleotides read TGTGCCAGCAGCGTAGGCGGGAGGGCCGGGGAGACCCAGTACTTC.

The CDR3 nucleotides read TGTGCCAGCAGTTGGAGGCAAGAGACCCAGTACTTC. Encoded protein: CASSWRQETQYF. The gene calls are TRBV28 and TRBJ2-5; a weak D match, TRBD2 (5 bases). V lost 4 bases to trimming and J lost 2 bases, with 5 bases between them. This CDR3 comprises 12 residues. Germline loops: CDR1 MDHEN, CDR2 SYDVKM.

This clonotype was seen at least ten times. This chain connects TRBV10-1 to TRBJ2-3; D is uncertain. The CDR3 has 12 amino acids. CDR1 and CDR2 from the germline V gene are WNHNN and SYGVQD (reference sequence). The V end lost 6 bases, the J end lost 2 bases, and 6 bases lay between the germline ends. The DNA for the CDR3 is TGCGCCAGCAGCTCGGTCACAGATACGCAGTATTTT. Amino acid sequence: CASSSVTDTQYF.

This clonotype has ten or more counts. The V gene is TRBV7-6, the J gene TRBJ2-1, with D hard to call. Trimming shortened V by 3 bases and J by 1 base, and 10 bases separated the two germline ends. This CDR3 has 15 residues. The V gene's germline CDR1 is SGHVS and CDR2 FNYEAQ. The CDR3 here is CASSFDLQSYNEQFF. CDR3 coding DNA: TGTGCCAGCAGCTTCGACCTCCAGTCCTACAATGAGCAGTTCTTC. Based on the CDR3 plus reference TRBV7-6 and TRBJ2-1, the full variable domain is GAGVSQSPRYKVTKRGQDVALRCDPISGHVSLYWYRQALGQGPEFLTYFNYEAQQDKSGLPNDRFSAERPEGSISTLTIQRTEQRDSAMYRCASSFDLQSYNEQFFGPGTRLTVL.

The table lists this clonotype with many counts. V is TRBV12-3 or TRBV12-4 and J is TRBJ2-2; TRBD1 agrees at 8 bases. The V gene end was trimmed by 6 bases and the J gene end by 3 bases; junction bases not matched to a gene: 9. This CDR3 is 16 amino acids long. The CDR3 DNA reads TGTGCCAGCAGCCGGACAGGGTCCTCCCACACCGGGGAGCTGTTTTTT. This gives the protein CASSRTGSSHTGELFF.

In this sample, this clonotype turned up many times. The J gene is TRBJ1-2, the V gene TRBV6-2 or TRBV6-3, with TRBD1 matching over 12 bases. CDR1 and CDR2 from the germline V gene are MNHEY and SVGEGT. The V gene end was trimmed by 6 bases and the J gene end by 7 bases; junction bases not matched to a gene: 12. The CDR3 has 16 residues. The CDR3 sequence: CASRPGTGGALSGYTF. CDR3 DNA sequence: TGTGCCAGCAGACCCGGGACAGGGGGCGCGCTGAGTGGCTACACCTTC.

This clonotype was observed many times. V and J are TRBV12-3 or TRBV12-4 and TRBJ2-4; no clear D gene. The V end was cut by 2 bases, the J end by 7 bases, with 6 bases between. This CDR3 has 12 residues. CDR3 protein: CASSLLGNIQYF. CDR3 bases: TGTGCCAGCAGTTTATTAGGTAACATTCAGTACTTC.

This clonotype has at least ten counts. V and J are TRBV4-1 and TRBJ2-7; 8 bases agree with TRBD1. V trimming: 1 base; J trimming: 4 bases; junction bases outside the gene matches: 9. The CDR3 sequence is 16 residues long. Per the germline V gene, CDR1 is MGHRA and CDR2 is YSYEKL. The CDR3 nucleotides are TGCGCCAGCAGCCAAGTTGCCGGGACAGGTGCGTACGAGCAGTACTTC. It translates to CASSQVAGTGAYEQYF.

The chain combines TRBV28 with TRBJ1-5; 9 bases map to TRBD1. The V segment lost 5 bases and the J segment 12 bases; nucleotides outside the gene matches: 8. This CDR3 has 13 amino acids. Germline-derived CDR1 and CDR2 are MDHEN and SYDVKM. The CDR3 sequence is CASSTPGTGLQHF. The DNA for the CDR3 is TGTGCCAGCAGTACACCTGGGACAGGGCTCCAGCATTTT.

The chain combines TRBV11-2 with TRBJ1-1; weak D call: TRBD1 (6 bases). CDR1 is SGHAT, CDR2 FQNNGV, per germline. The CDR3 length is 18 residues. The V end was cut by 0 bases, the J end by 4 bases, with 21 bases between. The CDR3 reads CASSLDSLPQRGGTEAFF. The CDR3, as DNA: TGTGCCAGCAGCTTAGATTCGCTTCCCCAAAGGGGGGGCACTGAAGCTTTCTTT.

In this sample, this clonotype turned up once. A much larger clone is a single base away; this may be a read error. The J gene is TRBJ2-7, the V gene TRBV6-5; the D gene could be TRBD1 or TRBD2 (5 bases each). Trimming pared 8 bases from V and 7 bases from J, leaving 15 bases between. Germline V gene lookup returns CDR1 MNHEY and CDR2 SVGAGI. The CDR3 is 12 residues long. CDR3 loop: CASFTGQGEQYF. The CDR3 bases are TGTGCCAGCTTCACGGGGCAGGGTGAGCAGTACTTC.

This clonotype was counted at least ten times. The CDR3 loop is CASSLDGTAYYGYTF. CDR3 DNA sequence: TGTGCCAGCAGCTTGGATGGGACAGCGTACTATGGCTACACCTTC. The gene calls are TRBV5-4 and TRBJ1-2; TRBD1 matches 7 bases. V trimming: 0 bases; J trimming: 3 bases; junction bases outside the gene matches: 5. The CDR3 loop spans 15 amino acids. Germline CDR1 is SGHNT and CDR2 is YYREEE (reference sequence).

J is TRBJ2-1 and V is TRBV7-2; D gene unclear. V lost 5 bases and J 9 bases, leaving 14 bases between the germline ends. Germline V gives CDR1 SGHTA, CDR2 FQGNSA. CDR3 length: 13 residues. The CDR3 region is CASSEHPRAEQFF. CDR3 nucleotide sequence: TGTGCCAGCAGCGAGCACCCAAGGGCTGAGCAGTTCTTC.

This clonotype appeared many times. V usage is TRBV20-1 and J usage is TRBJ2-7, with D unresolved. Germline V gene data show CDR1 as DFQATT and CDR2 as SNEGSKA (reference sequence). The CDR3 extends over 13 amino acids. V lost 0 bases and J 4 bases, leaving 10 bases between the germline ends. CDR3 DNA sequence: TGCAGTGCTAGAGAGCAGTTTCCTTACGAGCAGTACTTC. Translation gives CSAREQFPYEQYF.

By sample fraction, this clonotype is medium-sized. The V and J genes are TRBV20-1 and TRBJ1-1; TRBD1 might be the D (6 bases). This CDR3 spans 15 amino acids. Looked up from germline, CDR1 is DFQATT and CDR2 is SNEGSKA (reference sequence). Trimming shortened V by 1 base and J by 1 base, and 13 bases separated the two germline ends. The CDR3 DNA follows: TGCAGTGCTAGAGCGCAGACAGGACCGAACACTGAAGCTTTCTTT. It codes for CSARAQTGPNTEAFF.